Listed below are T cell receptor beta chains from one sample, sequenced in a study of cytomegalovirus exposure and HLA in healthy donors. The repertoire was sequenced with immunoSEQ multiplex PCR; TCRdb's copy has only in-frame clones and lacks some. Among about 100,000 clones listed, roughly three quarters were seen once. The sample taken for sequencing was PBMCs. The receptors here all came from a woman in her 40s in good health and CMV-seronegative. Both conserved end residues are part of each CDR3. D genes are given only for firm matches. Where a row states a size, it is once, few, many or the class of an expanded clone; other rows omit it.

TRBJ1-5 . TRBV5-1 . TGCGCCAGCAGCTTGACGGGGGACGGCAATCAGCCCCAGCATTTT CASSLTGDGNQPQHF
TRBJ2-7 . TRBV5-1 . TGCGCCAGCAGCTCAGGGCAGGGTGGCTCCTACGAGCAGTACTTC CASSSGQGGSYEQYF
TRBJ2-2 . TRBV7-9 . TGTGCCAGCAGCCCTTCGGGGTCCGGGGAGCTGTTTTTT CASSPSGSGELFF
TRBJ1-4 . TRBV10-3 few TGTGCCATCAGTGAGTCGAAAGACAGGAGGGAAAAACTGTTTTTT CAISESKDRREKLFF
TRBJ2-5 TRBD2 TRBV5-1 once TGCGCCAGCAGCTTGGAACGGGGGGGAGGCCAAGAGACCCAGTACTTC CASSLERGGGQETQYF
TRBJ2-2 . TRBV7-3 once TGTGCCAGCAGCTTTAGTGGGAACACCGGGGAGCTGTTTTTT CASSFSGNTGELFF
TRBJ2-3 . TRBV7-2 . TGTGCCAGCAGCTTTGTAGGTGGAAGGGGGAGCCCAGATACGCAGTATTTT CASSFVGGRGSPDTQYF
TRBJ2-7 . TRBV5-1 once TGCGCCAGCAGCTCCTCCCAGGCCTACGAGCAGTACTTC CASSSSQAYEQYF
TRBJ1-1 TRBD1 TRBV5-1 . TGCGCCAGCAGCTTGGCAGACAGGGTACAGGACTGGGGGAAAGCTTTCTTT CASSLADRVQDWGKAFF
TRBJ2-1 TRBD2 TRBV15 . TGTGCCACCAGCGGTTATAGCGGGGGAAGGAGTGGTGAGCAGTTCTTC CATSGYSGGRSGEQFF
TRBJ2-5 TRBD1 TRBV9 . TGTGCCAGCAGCCGGGACAGGGGAAAAGAGACCCAGTACTTC CASSRDRGKETQYF
TRBJ1-1 TRBD1 TRBV10-3 . TGTGCCATCAGTGAAGGAGGGACAGGGCGTACTGAAGCTTTCTTT CAISEGGTGRTEAFF
TRBJ1-1 . TRBV7-8 . TGTGCCAGCAGCTTAGCGAATCACGTCCCGGGGACTGAAGCTTTCTTT CASSLANHVPGTEAFF
TRBJ2-7 . TRBV30 . TGTGCCTGGAGTGGCCTCGGGGAGCAGTACTTC CAWSGLGEQYF
TRBJ1-1 . TRBV27 . TGTGCCAGCAGTTTACGTTCGGGGTACACTGAAGCTTTCTTT CASSLRSGYTEAFF
TRBJ1-5 . TRBV9 . TGTGCCAGCAGCGTAGATAATGATCAGCCCCAGCATTTT CASSVDNDQPQHF
TRBJ2-3 TRBD1 TRBV9 . TGTGCCAGCAGCGCCGGGACAGGGGGCTTGGATACGCAGTATTTT CASSAGTGGLDTQYF
TRBJ2-1 TRBD2 TRBV29-1 . TGCAGCGTTGCGAGCGGGAGCTCCTACAATGAGCAGTTCTTC CSVASGSSYNEQFF
TRBJ2-7 TRBD1 TRBV7-9 . TGTGCCAGCAGTCGGGACAGCGACGAGCAGTACTTC CASSRDSDEQYF
TRBJ1-1 . TRBV7-9 once TGTGCCAGCAGCCCGACACTTTCTGAAGCTTTCTTT CASSPTLSEAFF
TRBJ1-5 . TRBV7-2 . TGTGCCAGCAGCACTCTTAGCAATCAGCCCCAGCATTTT CASSTLSNQPQHF
TRBJ2-5 . TRBV5-1 . TGCGCCAGCAGCTTGGCCTTATGGGTGGAGGAGACCCAGTACTTC CASSLALWVEETQYF
TRBJ2-7 TRBD1 TRBV6-5 . TGTGCCAGCAGTTACAGAGGGGGCGCATACGAGCAGTACTTC CASSYRGGAYEQYF
TRBJ1-1 . TRBV4-3 . TGCGCCAGCAGCCAAGATTTCGCCTCCCGAGGTACTGAAGCTTTCTTT CASSQDFASRGTEAFF
TRBJ2-7 TRBD2 TRBV20-1 . TGCACCCTAACGGGGGGGGAGGAGCAGTACTTC CTLTGGEEQYF
TRBJ1-1 TRBD1 TRBV9 . TGTGCCAGCAGCCCCTGGGACAGGGCCACTGAAGCTTTCTTT CASSPWDRATEAFF
TRBJ1-1 . TRBV7-2 once TGTGCCAGCAGCTTCGGGGGTGACAACGAAGCTTTCTTT CASSFGGDNEAFF
TRBJ2-1 . TRBV7-7 . TGTGCCAGCAGCTTAGGGGGCCTCTCCTACAATGAGCAGTTCTTC CASSLGGLSYNEQFF
TRBJ1-1 . TRBV11-3 . TGTGCCAGCAGCTTATCAACAGGTGCCACTGAAGCTTTCTTT CASSLSTGATEAFF
TRBJ1-5 TRBD1 TRBV6-1 . TGTGCCAGCAGTGCCACGCCGGGACAGTTCAGCAATCAGCCCCAGCATTTT CASSATPGQFSNQPQHF
TRBJ2-3 . TRBV7-6 . TGTGCCAGCAGCTTAGGACATAGCACAGATACGCAGTATTTT CASSLGHSTDTQYF
TRBJ2-2 . TRBV6-1 . TGTGCCAGCTGGAGGAGAACAGATGCCGGGGAGCTGTTTTTT CASWRRTDAGELFF
TRBJ1-1 . TRBV9 . TGTGCCAGCAGCGCCCTGGGGGGAGGCACTGAAGCTTTCTTT CASSALGGGTEAFF
TRBJ2-3 . TRBV6-1 . TGTGCCACCGCGCTTACCTCAGGGACAGATACGCAGTATTTT CATALTSGTDTQYF
TRBJ1-4 TRBD1 TRBV7-9 . TGTGCCAGCAGCCCCAGGGGGAGCACTAATGAAAAACTGTTTTTT CASSPRGSTNEKLFF
TRBJ1-5 . TRBV30 . TGTGCCTGGGGGGGGGACCCTAATCAGCCCCAGCATTTT CAWGGDPNQPQHF
TRBJ2-5 TRBD2 TRBV4-1 . TGCGCCAGCAGCCGCGGGGGAGCATTGAAAGAGACCCAGTACTTC CASSRGGALKETQYF
TRBJ2-1 . TRBV5-1 . TGCGCCAGCAGCTTGACAGGGATGGGTCGGTTCTTC CASSLTGMGRFF
TRBJ2-4 TRBD1 TRBV6-5 . TGTGCCAGCAGTCCAGGGGGAGACAGGGGTTACATTCAGTACTTC CASSPGGDRGYIQYF
TRBJ1-1 . TRBV9 . TGTGCCAGCAGCGCCCTAGCGCTGGGCCTGAACACTGAAGCTTTCTTT CASSALALGLNTEAFF
TRBJ2-3 TRBD1 TRBV10-3 . TGTGCCATCAGTGGCCGGGACAGGGTCGAGGATACGCAGTATTTT CAISGRDRVEDTQYF
TRBJ2-1 TRBD2 TRBV6-4 . TGTGCCAGCAGCGGCGGGGGGGCCGCCAATGAGCAGTTCTTC CASSGGGAANEQFF
TRBJ2-1 . TRBV25-1 once TGTGCCAGCAGTGAGGAGAAGGGGTGGAATGAGCAGTTCTTC CASSEEKGWNEQFF
TRBJ2-5 . TRBV21-1 . TGTGCCAGCAGCAAACGAGGGTACCACCATGAGACCCAGTACTTC CASSKRGYHHETQYF
TRBJ1-4 . TRBV7-2 . TGTGCCAGCAGCTTTACAGCCCGGGGGGATGAAAAACTGTTTTTT CASSFTARGDEKLFF
TRBJ2-1 TRBD2 TRBV5-4 . TGTGCCAGCAGCTTCGCGGGGGGGCAATACAATGAGCAGTTCTTC CASSFAGGQYNEQFF
TRBJ2-1 . TRBV5-6 . TGTGCCAGCAGCTTGAGAGGGTTCGGGATCGGTGAGCAGTTCTTC CASSLRGFGIGEQFF
TRBJ2-7 . TRBV4-3 . TGCGCCAGCAGCCAGGACAGCCAATACGAGCAGTACTTC CASSQDSQYEQYF
TRBJ2-5 TRBD1 TRBV7-9 . TGTGCCAGCAGCGTCCAGACAGGGGGCCCTTACCGGGAGACCCAGTACTTC CASSVQTGGPYRETQYF
TRBJ2-7 . TRBV7-7 once TGTGCCAGCAGCTTAGCAAGGGGTATAGGCTACGAGCAGTACTTC CASSLARGIGYEQYF
TRBJ2-7 . TRBV6-1 . TGTGCCAGCAGTAAGCAGGAATTCGGGAGCGAGCAGTACTTC CASSKQEFGSEQYF
TRBJ1-6 . TRBV30 . TGTGCCTGGAGTAGTGGAGAATCACCCCTCCACTTT CAWSSGESPLHF
TRBJ2-5 TRBD2 TRBV7-8 once TGTGCCAGCAGCTTAGCCGGGGGGACTAGCGGGGAGACCCAGTACTTC CASSLAGGTSGETQYF
TRBJ2-1 TRBD1 TRBV5-1 . TGCGCCAGCAGCCTTGTCCCGGGACAGGGGAATGAGCAGTTCTTC CASSLVPGQGNEQFF
TRBJ1-6 . TRBV9 . TGTGCCAGCAGCTCTTGGACACCTGGATCACCCCTCCACTTT CASSSWTPGSPLHF
TRBJ1-1 . TRBV11-2 once TGTGCCAGCAGCGCCACCTCGACAGTAAAGAACACTGAAGCTTTCTTT CASSATSTVKNTEAFF